This T cell receptor beta chain was recorded in a study of molecular identifiers for immune sequencing clone quantification. Study conclusions and caveats: Barcode-sharing identical TCR molecules could underestimate highly expanded clone sizes. Detectable among some 1 million naive cells, according to reports, was Jurkat TCR RNA spiked in from one cell.

This clonotype was counted ten times or more. Its antigen is not identified. Germline values: CDR1 SQVTM, CDR2 ANQGSEA. Trimming took 6 bases from V and 0 from J; bases not matched to a gene: 5. CDR3 length: 13 residues. Libraries of naive CD8 cells were prepared from around 20,000 to 990,000 sorted cells using 10%, 30% or 50% RNA. Each CDR3 protein is one row after TCRdb ran MiXCR on the PCR reads. The sample contains 400,000 to 600,000 distinct CDR3 sequences, about 26% of which appear only once. The sample consisted of naive CD8+ T cells from blood, with Jurkat cell RNA spiked in. Documented subset: FACS-sorted CD8+CD4-CCR7+CD45RA+ naive T cells. This chain joins TRBV29-1 and TRBJ2-7; 7 bases map to TRBD1. The TCR was taken from a human donor in good health. Some libraries in this study had Jurkat cell RNA spiked in. This CDR3 is CSVRQGRSYEQYF. As DNA, the CDR3 is TGCAGCGTCCGACAGGGCCGCTCCTACGAGCAGTACTTC.